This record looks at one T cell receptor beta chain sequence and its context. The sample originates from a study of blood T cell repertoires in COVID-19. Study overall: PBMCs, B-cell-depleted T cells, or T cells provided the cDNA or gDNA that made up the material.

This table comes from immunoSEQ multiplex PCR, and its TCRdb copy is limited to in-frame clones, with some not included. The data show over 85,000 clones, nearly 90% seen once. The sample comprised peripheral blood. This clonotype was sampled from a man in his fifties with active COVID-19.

CDR3 in DNA: TGTGCCAGCAGCCCCCGGGAGGGGCACACCGGGGAGCTGTTTTTT. It codes for CASSPREGHTGELFF. The chain joins TRBV7-9 to TRBJ2-2, with 8 bases aligning to TRBD2. The trim removed 5 bases at V and 3 bases at J, leaving 5 bases unmatched. Germline-derived CDR1 and CDR2 are SEHNR and FQNEAQ (reference sequence). The CDR3 is 15 residues long.